The 8 T cell receptor beta chains given below trace back to one sample, sequenced in a study of vaccination effects on CD4 cells after COVID-19. Sequenced by immunoSEQ multiplex PCR; TCRdb stores in-frame clones only, minus some. The table records fewer than 75,000 clones, approximately 72% of them present only once. At the end of nine to ten days of culture, CD4+ T cells were isolated. Each participant received a vaccine that was either BNT162b2 or mRNA-1273, given as two doses. These receptors have no identified antigens. The sequences come from CD4+ T cells from PBMCs cultured without peptide, collected after COVID-19 vaccination. Receptors originate from a human donor who received a COVID-19 vaccine.

This clone has more than one count but fewer than ten. The J gene is TRBJ1-5, the V gene TRBV4-1; tentatively, D is TRBD1 (5 bases). V lost 0 bases and J lost 6, with 6 bases in between. Germline CDR1 and CDR2: MGHRA and YSYEKL. The CDR3 runs 13 residues. The CDR3 bases are TGCGCCAGCAGCCAAGAGGGGGTTCAGCCCCAGCATTTT. Translating it yields CASSQEGVQPQHF.

The J gene is TRBJ2-4, the V gene TRBV7-2; TRBD1 agrees at 9 bases. Germline CDR1 is SGHTA and CDR2 is FQGNSA. J was trimmed by 7 bases and V by 5 bases; bases with no gene match: 6. The CDR3 is made up of 14 amino acids. In DNA, the CDR3 is TGTGCCAGCAGCGTAGGACAGGGGAGGAACATTCAGTACTTC. Translation: CASSVGQGRNIQYF.

The rearrangement joins TRBV18 to TRBJ1-1, with 11 bases aligning to TRBD1. With 2 bases clipped from V and 1 base from J, the junction kept 6 bases outside the gene matches. CDR1 KGHSH and CDR2 LQKENI come from the germline V gene. The CDR3 consists of 17 residues. The chain's CDR3 is CASSPAGQGVRNTEAFF. CDR3 coding DNA: TGTGCCAGCTCACCAGCGGGACAGGGGGTCCGGAACACTGAAGCTTTCTTT.

V usage is TRBV28 and J usage is TRBJ1-3, with D possibly matching TRBD1 (6 bases). CDR1 and CDR2 (germline): MDHEN, SYDVKM. This CDR3 has 16 residues. V lost 8 bases and J lost 0, with 17 bases in between. The CDR3 here is CASRPTGISSGNTIYF. The CDR3 DNA reads TGTGCCAGCCGACCCACAGGGATTAGCTCTGGAAACACCATATATTTT.

The chain couples TRBV27 to TRBJ2-3, with unresolved D. There are 14 residues in the CDR3. The ends were cut back, 3 bases at V and 0 bases at J, with 7 bases in the middle. Germline V gene lookup returns CDR1 MNHEY and CDR2 SMNVEV (reference sequence). CDR3 nucleotides: TGTGCCAGCAGTTTGAAGGGTAGCACAGATACGCAGTATTTT. Translated, it gives CASSLKGSTDTQYF.

The chain uses TRBV4-1 and TRBJ1-1; unclear D gene. Germline V lookup: CDR1 MGHRA, CDR2 YSYEKL. The CDR3 has 13 residues. Trimming cost V 0 bases and J 3 bases, with 5 bases left between them. CDR3 protein: CASSQDRDTEAFF. The CDR3 nucleotides are TGCGCCAGCAGCCAAGACCGGGACACTGAAGCTTTCTTT.

This clone was seen a handful of times. The rearrangement joins TRBV2 to TRBJ2-7; 10 bases map to TRBD2. The trim removed 5 bases at V and 4 bases at J, leaving 11 bases unmatched. Looked up from germline, CDR1 is SNHLY and CDR2 is FYNNEI. The CDR3 length is 16 residues. The DNA of the CDR3 is TGTGCCAGCAGTCACGAAGCGGGAGGGCCAAGGTACGAGCAGTACTTC. This translates into CASSHEAGGPRYEQYF.

The chain joins TRBV7-2 to TRBJ1-2; D is possibly TRBD1 (6 bases). The germline V gene encodes CDR1 SGHTA and CDR2 FQGNSA. Trimming took off 5 bases at V and 0 bases at J, with 25 bases between the two ends. The CDR3 spans 19 residues. CDR3 DNA: TGTGCCAGCAGCGAAAGGGGGGGCCGGACCTTCCAAGCTAACTATGGCTACACCTTC. Its protein product is CASSERGGRTFQANYGYTF.